This TCR beta chain was recorded in a study of T cell clonality in common variable immunodeficiency. There are 15 residues in the CDR3. CDR1 and CDR2 from the germline V gene are SGHAT and FQNNGV. Unmatched junction bases numbered 7, after V lost 5 bases and J lost 5 bases. This clone was counted many times. Sequencing ends 3 residues short of the CDR3 end; the germline J gene provides the rest. Libraries were prepared by immunoSEQ multiplex PCR; TCRdb keeps only in-frame clonotypes and omits some of them. Sampling found approximately 58,000 clones, none seen once. The sequenced sample was peripheral blood mononuclear cells. This sequence originates from a person aged 18-70 years in good health. This sequence joins TRBV11-2 and TRBJ2-7, with 12 bases identical to TRBD1. Here the CDR3 reads CASSPGTGGDDEQYF. Partial CDR3 DNA: TGTGCCAGCAGCCCTGGGACAGGGGGCGACGACGAG.